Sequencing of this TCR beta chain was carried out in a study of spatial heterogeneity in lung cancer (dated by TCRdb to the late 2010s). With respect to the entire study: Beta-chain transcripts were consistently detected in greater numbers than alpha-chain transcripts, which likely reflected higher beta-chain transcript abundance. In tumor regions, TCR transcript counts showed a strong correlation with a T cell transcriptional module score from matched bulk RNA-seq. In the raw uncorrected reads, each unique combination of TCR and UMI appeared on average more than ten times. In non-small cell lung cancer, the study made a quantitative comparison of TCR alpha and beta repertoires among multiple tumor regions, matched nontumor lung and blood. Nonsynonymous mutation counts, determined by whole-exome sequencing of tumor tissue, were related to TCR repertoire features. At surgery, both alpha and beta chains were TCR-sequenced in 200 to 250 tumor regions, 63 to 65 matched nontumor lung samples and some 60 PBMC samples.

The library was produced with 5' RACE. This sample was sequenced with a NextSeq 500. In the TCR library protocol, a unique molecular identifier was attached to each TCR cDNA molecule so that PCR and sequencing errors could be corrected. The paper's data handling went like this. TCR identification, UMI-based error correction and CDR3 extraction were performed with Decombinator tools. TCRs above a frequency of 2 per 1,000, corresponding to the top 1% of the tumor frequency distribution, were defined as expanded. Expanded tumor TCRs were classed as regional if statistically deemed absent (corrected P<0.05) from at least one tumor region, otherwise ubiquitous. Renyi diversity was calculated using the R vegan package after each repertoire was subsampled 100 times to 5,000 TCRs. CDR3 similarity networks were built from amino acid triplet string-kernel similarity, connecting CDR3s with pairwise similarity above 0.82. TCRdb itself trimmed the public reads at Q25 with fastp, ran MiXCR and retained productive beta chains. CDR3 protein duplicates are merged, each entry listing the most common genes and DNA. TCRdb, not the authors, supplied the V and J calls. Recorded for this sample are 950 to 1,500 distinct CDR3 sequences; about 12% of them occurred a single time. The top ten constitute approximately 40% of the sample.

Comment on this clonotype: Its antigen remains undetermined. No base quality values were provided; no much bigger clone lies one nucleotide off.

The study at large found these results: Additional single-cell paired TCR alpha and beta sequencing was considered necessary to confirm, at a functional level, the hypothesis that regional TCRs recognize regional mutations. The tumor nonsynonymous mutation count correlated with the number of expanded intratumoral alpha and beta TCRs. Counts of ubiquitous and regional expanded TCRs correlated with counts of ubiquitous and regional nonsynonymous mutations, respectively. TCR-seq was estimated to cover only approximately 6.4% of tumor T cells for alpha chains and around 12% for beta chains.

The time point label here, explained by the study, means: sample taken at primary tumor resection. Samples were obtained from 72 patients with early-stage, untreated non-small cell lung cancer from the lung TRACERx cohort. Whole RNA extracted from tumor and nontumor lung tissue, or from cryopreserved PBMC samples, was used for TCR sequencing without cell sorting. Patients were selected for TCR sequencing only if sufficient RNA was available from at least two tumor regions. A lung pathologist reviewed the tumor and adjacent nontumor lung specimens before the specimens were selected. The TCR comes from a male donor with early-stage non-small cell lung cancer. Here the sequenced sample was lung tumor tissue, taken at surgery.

The CDR3 region reads CASTQAGGGTQYF. The DNA is TGTGCCAGCACCCAAGCGGGAGGTGGGACCCAGTACTTC. Recombination joined TRBV7-2 with TRBJ2-5; TRBD2 fits 9 bases in the junction. Taken from the germline V gene, the CDR1 and CDR2 loops are SGHTA and FQGNSA. The cysteine opens and the phenylalanine closes a CDR3 of 13 amino acids. Left in the record is the CDR3 DNA by itself, 39 bases read in frame from the first base. V is cut back by 7 bases and J by 7 bases, with 7 bases in the junction unmatched.